The clone carrying this T cell receptor beta chain was counted a few times. Its matching antigen is unknown. This entry comes from a study of early T cells in non-severe SARS-CoV-2 infection. Study summary: Bulk RNA taken from unsorted whole blood was sequenced, leaving chains unpaired. Study conclusions and caveats: Comparison of clonotypes with VDJdb favored anti-spike CD8 responses while missing private and CD4 specificities.

Individual cDNA molecules were tagged with unique molecular identifiers, the study reported. One entry per CDR3 protein, called by TCRdb with MiXCR from the 5' RACE reads. The data contain 35,000 to 45,000 distinct CDR3 sequences, approximately 9.1% of them singletons. Germline V CDR1 and CDR2: SGHVS, FNYEAQ. V was trimmed by 5 bases and J by 5 bases, leaving 16 bases between them. The CDR3 runs to 15 residues. The sequence derives from an adult who was a healthcare worker with PCR-confirmed SARS-CoV-2 infection or an uninfected control (not recorded which). The rearrangement links TRBV7-6 to TRBJ2-1, with D perhaps TRBD1 or TRBD2 (5 bases each). Sequenced material: whole blood. The DNA of the CDR3 is TGTGCCAGCAGCCGAGGGACGGGTCCACACAATGAGCAGTTCTTC. It is translated as CASSRGTGPHNEQFF.